This paragraph covers one T cell receptor beta chain sequence. Under the authors' procedure: Amplifying reference gene primers gave estimates of nucleated cell counts. Sequenced by immunoSEQ multiplex PCR; TCRdb stores in-frame clones only, minus some. V and J calls and clone size come straight from that table; D and trimming were deduced from the DNA. The sample gives about 92,000 clones, about 70% of which show up once; roughly 24% is in the top ten. The data were obtained in a study of blood T cell repertoires in COVID-19. Study in general: The United States, Italy and Spain provided the acute and convalescent COVID-19 samples. The cDNA or gDNA used as material had been derived from T cells, B-cell-depleted T cells, or PBMCs.

This CDR3 region has 15 residues. V was trimmed by 6 bases and J by 2 bases, leaving 15 bases between them. The V gene's germline CDR1 is KGHSH and CDR2 LQKENI. The source is a woman in her fifties or sixties in a cohort sampled during active or convalescent COVID-19. The chain recombines TRBV18 with TRBJ2-3; D gene uncertain. The specimen sequenced was peripheral blood. The CDR3 protein is CASSPSGTSTDTQYF. CDR3 bases: TGTGCCAGCTCCCCTAGTGGCACCTCCACAGATACGCAGTATTTT.